A selection of T cell receptor beta chains follows, all from one sample in a study of T cell clones after liver transplantation. Method: immunoSEQ multiplex PCR; TCRdb's copy keeps in-frame clones and lacks some. The sample yields tens of thousands of clones, about 91% seen once. The source was CD4+ T cells from blood, collected around 27 months after liver transplant. The receptors were gathered from a human patient who received a liver transplant. Some T cells may originate from the graft donor. CDR3s include the opening cysteine and the closing phenylalanine or tryptophan. D genes are given only for firm matches. The listing skips clone size in some rows; elsewhere it reads once, few, many or a size class.

J gene: TRBJ1-5
clone size: -
D gene: -
V gene: TRBV19
CDR3 protein: CASSVTGTVSNQPQHF
CDR3 DNA: TGTGCCAGTAGTGTCACCGGGACGGTGAGCAATCAGCCCCAGCATTTT

J gene: TRBJ1-1
clone size: -
D gene: TRBD1
V gene: TRBV28
CDR3 protein: CASTPGGRPEAFF
CDR3 DNA: TGTGCCAGCACCCCAGGGGGCAGGCCAGAAGCTTTCTTT

J gene: TRBJ2-4
clone size: few
D gene: -
V gene: TRBV4-2
CDR3 protein: CASSQQQDLLAKNIQYF
CDR3 DNA: TGTGCCAGCAGCCAACAACAGGACCTCCTAGCCAAAAACATTCAGTACTTC

J gene: TRBJ1-3
clone size: -
D gene: TRBD1
V gene: TRBV6-6
CDR3 protein: CASSFHRGPSGNTIYF
CDR3 DNA: TGTGCCAGCAGTTTCCACAGGGGGCCCTCTGGAAACACCATATATTTT

J gene: TRBJ2-4
clone size: once
D gene: -
V gene: TRBV29-1
CDR3 protein: CSVETALLAKNIQYF
CDR3 DNA: TGCAGCGTTGAAACGGCTCTTTTAGCCAAAAACATTCAGTACTTC

J gene: TRBJ1-5
clone size: -
D gene: -
V gene: TRBV4-1
CDR3 protein: CASSPEGQGRNQPQHF
CDR3 DNA: TGCGCCAGCAGCCCAGAGGGGCAGGGGAGGAATCAGCCCCAGCATTTT

J gene: TRBJ2-7
clone size: -
D gene: TRBD2
V gene: TRBV9
CDR3 protein: CASSVAASGRTVQYF
CDR3 DNA: TGTGCCAGCAGCGTAGCGGCTAGCGGTCGCACAGTGCAGTACTTC

J gene: TRBJ1-4
clone size: -
D gene: -
V gene: TRBV5-1
CDR3 protein: CASSSGQTNNEKLFF
CDR3 DNA: TGCGCCAGCAGCTCCGGACAGACCAATAATGAAAAACTGTTTTTT

J gene: TRBJ2-1
clone size: once
D gene: -
V gene: TRBV11-2
CDR3 protein: CASSPLVGSSYNEQFF
CDR3 DNA: TGTGCCAGCAGCCCCCTCGTCGGGAGTAGCTACAATGAGCAGTTCTTC

J gene: TRBJ2-3
clone size: -
D gene: TRBD1
V gene: TRBV7-2
CDR3 protein: CASSLGDRGQYTDTQYF
CDR3 DNA: TGTGCCAGCAGCTTAGGGGACAGGGGACAATACACAGATACGCAGTATTTT

J gene: TRBJ2-1
clone size: -
D gene: TRBD2
V gene: TRBV9
CDR3 protein: CASSVDLSGRATGEQFF
CDR3 DNA: TGTGCCAGCAGCGTAGATCTTAGCGGGAGGGCCACAGGTGAGCAGTTCTTC

J gene: TRBJ2-1
clone size: -
D gene: -
V gene: TRBV9
CDR3 protein: CASSSVLAEQFF
CDR3 DNA: TGTGCCAGCAGCTCAGTATTGGCTGAGCAGTTCTTC

J gene: TRBJ2-5
clone size: once
D gene: -
V gene: TRBV21-1
CDR3 protein: CASRDRQETQYF
CDR3 DNA: TGTGCCAGCAGGGACAGGCAAGAGACCCAGTACTTC

J gene: TRBJ2-2
clone size: -
D gene: TRBD1
V gene: TRBV6-4
CDR3 protein: CASRDRANTGELFF
CDR3 DNA: TGTGCCAGCAGGGACAGGGCAAACACCGGGGAGCTGTTTTTT

J gene: TRBJ2-3
clone size: -
D gene: -
V gene: TRBV11-2
CDR3 protein: CASSLGDSGTDTQYF
CDR3 DNA: TGTGCCAGCAGCTTAGGGGACTCCGGCACAGATACGCAGTATTTT

J gene: TRBJ2-7
clone size: -
D gene: TRBD2
V gene: TRBV5-1
CDR3 protein: CASSPGLAHSYEQYF
CDR3 DNA: TGCGCCAGCAGTCCCGGACTAGCGCACTCCTACGAGCAGTACTTC

J gene: TRBJ2-1
clone size: -
D gene: TRBD1
V gene: TRBV9
CDR3 protein: CASSVRSGGLYNEQFF
CDR3 DNA: TGTGCCAGCAGCGTCCGGTCAGGGGGTTTATACAATGAGCAGTTCTTC

J gene: TRBJ1-2
clone size: -
D gene: -
V gene: TRBV6-5
CDR3 protein: CASFGPNGGYTF
CDR3 DNA: TGTGCCAGCTTTGGGCCTAATGGTGGCTACACCTTC

J gene: TRBJ1-1
clone size: -
D gene: -
V gene: TRBV21-1
CDR3 protein: CASSKQRSGHRNTEAFF
CDR3 DNA: TGTGCCAGCAGCAAACAGCGGTCCGGACATAGGAACACTGAAGCTTTCTTT

J gene: TRBJ2-5
clone size: -
D gene: -
V gene: TRBV9
CDR3 protein: CASSVGGSWETQYF
CDR3 DNA: TGTGCCAGCAGCGTAGGGGGGTCCTGGGAGACCCAGTACTTC

J gene: TRBJ1-2
clone size: -
D gene: TRBD1
V gene: TRBV18
CDR3 protein: CASSPQGAKGYTF
CDR3 DNA: TGTGCCAGCTCACCCCAGGGGGCCAAGGGCTACACCTTC

J gene: TRBJ2-1
clone size: -
D gene: -
V gene: TRBV30
CDR3 protein: CAWSPIGTYRNDEQFF
CDR3 DNA: TGTGCCTGGAGTCCAATTGGGACCTATAGGAACGATGAGCAGTTCTTC

J gene: TRBJ2-2
clone size: -
D gene: TRBD1
V gene: TRBV5-1
CDR3 protein: CASSLELTGGNTGELFF
CDR3 DNA: TGCGCCAGCAGCTTGGAGTTGACAGGGGGTAACACCGGGGAGCTGTTTTTT